This T cell receptor (beta chain) is from a study of cytomegalovirus exposure and HLA in healthy donors. Study-wide context: As released early, the data held 85 million to 95 million unique TCRs from HLA-typed donors.

Primers: 60 Vbeta forward and 13 Jbeta reverse. The data were produced by immunoSEQ multiplex PCR, yet TCRdb's version contains in-frame clones alone and is incomplete. Among under 35,000 clones, about 60% were seen once, and the ten largest hold roughly 22%. A remark on this clone: The antigen remains undetermined. At one of its ends the junction is not consistent with the germline gene, which may arise from a read error.

Study-level findings and limits: Later genetic work tied a missense DCLRE1C variant to beta-chain V and J trimming.

The CDR3 has 14 residues. In germline, CDR1 is SQVTM, CDR2 ANQGSEA. The source is a man aged 50-59 years in good health and CMV-seropositive. Sequencing was carried out using PBMCs. The J gene is TRBJ2-1, the V gene TRBV29-1; 7 bases agree with TRBD1. The CDR3 DNA follows: TGCAGCGTCGAAGACAGGGCCTCCTACAATGAGCAGTTCTTC. This translates into CSVEDRASYNEQFF.